A selection of T cell receptor beta chains follows, all from one sample in a study of T cells in Graves' hyperthyroidism and ophthalmopathy. TCRdb redid the calling of the multiplex PCR reads with MiXCR, one entry per CDR3 protein. The data show about 270,000 distinct CDR3 sequences, approximately 23% seen once. The sequenced sample was blood. Source of these receptors: a woman in her forties with Graves' ophthalmopathy. Each CDR3 is given with its conserved first and last residue. The D gene is left open where the match is weak. Where a row states a size, it is once, few, many or the class of an expanded clone; other rows omit it.

CDR3aa,CDR3nt,d_gene,j_gene,v_gene,abundance
CSAKRRGSYEQYF,TGCAGTGCTAAGCGGCGGGGGTCCTACGAGCAGTACTTC,TRBD2,TRBJ2-7,TRBV20-1,many
CASSLVRPGSGMRGETQYF,TGTGCCAGCAGCTTAGTCCGACCGGGCAGCGGAATGAGAGGGGAGACCCAGTACTTC,NA,TRBJ2-5,TRBV7-2,many
CAISEGELFVVTGELFF,TGTGCCATCAGTGAAGGAGAGCTTTTTGTAGTCACCGGGGAGCTGTTTTTT,NA,TRBJ2-2,TRBV10-3,many
CSALGTGTAEAFF,TGCAGCGCCCTGGGGACAGGGACGGCTGAAGCTTTCTTT,TRBD1,TRBJ1-1,TRBV29-1,many
CASSQVSGEQFF,TGTGCCAGCAGCCAAGTGAGCGGTGAGCAGTTCTTC,NA,TRBJ2-1,TRBV4-2,many
CSARDFSRGSYEQYF,TGCAGTGCTAGAGATTTCTCTCGTGGCTCCTACGAGCAGTACTTC,NA,TRBJ2-7,TRBV20-1,many
CASGPYGTGESRCYEQYF,TGTGCTAGTGGTCCCTACGGGACAGGTGAAAGTCGGTGCTACGAGCAGTACTTC,TRBD1,TRBJ2-7,TRBV12-5,many
CSARPTGVGNQPQHF,TGCAGTGCTAGACCCACAGGGGTAGGGAATCAGCCCCAGCATTTT,TRBD1,TRBJ1-5,TRBV20-1,many
CASSLPGGPETQYF,TGTGCCAGCAGTTTACCAGGGGGCCCGGAGACCCAGTACTTC,TRBD1,TRBJ2-5,TRBV28,many
CASSESTVRYEQYF,TGTGCCAGCAGTGAATCGACAGTCCGGTACGAGCAGTACTTC,NA,TRBJ2-7,TRBV2,many
CASSVGLSQYEQYF,TGTGCCAGCAGTGTCGGCCTTAGTCAGTACGAGCAGTACTTC,NA,TRBJ2-7,TRBV13,many
CASSPLRGRNYGYTF,TGTGCCAGCAGCCCACTTCGGGGACGTAACTATGGCTACACCTTC,NA,TRBJ1-2,TRBV11-2,NA